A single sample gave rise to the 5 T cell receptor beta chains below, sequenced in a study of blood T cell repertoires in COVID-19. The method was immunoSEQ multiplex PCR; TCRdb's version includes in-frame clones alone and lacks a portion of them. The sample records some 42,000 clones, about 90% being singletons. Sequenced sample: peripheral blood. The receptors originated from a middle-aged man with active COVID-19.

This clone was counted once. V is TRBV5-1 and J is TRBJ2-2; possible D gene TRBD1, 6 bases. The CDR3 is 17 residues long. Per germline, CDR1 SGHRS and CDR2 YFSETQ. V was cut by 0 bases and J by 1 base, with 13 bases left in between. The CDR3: CASSLGAGTRNTGELFF. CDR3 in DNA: TGCGCCAGCAGCTTGGGAGCAGGGACAAGGAACACCGGGGAGCTGTTTTTT.

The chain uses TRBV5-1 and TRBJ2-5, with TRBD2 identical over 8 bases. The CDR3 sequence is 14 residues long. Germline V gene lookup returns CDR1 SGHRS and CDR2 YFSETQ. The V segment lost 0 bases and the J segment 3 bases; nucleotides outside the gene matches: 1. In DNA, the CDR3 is TGCGCCAGCAGCTTGGCACTAGCGGAAGAGACCCAGTACTTC. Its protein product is CASSLALAEETQYF.

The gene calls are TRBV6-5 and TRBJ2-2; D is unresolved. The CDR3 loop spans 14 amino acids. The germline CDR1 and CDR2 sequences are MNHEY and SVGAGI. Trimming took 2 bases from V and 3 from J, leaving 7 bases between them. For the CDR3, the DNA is TGTGCCAGCAGTTACCGACAATACACCGGGGAGCTGTTTTTT. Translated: CASSYRQYTGELFF.

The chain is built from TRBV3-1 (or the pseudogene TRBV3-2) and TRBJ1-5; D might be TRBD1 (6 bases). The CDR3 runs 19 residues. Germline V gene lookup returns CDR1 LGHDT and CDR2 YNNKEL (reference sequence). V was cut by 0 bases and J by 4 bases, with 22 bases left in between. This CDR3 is CASSQDLLVGAPENQPQHF. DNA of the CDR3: TGTGCCAGCAGCCAAGATCTGCTTGTGGGGGCGCCGGAAAATCAGCCCCAGCATTTT.

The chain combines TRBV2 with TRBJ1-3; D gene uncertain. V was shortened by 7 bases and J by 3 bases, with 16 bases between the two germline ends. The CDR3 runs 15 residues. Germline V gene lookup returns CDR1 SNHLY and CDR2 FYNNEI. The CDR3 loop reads CASTTQGGIGNTIYF. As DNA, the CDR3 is TGTGCCAGCACCACCCAAGGAGGGATTGGAAACACCATATATTTT. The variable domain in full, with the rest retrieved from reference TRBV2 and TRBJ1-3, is EPEVTQTPSHQVTQMGQEVILRCVPISNHLYFYWYRQILGQKVEFLVSFYNNEISEKSEIFDDQFSVERPDGSNFTLKIRSTKLEDSAMYFCASTTQGGIGNTIYFGEGSWLTVV.